The clone carrying this T cell receptor beta chain was counted at least ten times. The antigen is undetermined. TCRdb itself ran the 5' RACE reads through MiXCR, one entry per CDR3 protein. The sample consists of over 600,000 distinct CDR3 sequences, roughly 19% of them appearing once. This entry is derived from a study of CD8 T cells in ankylosing spondylitis. J lost 6 bases, V lost 1 base, and 6 bases had no gene match. The CDR3 is 15 residues long. The germline gives CDR1 SGHRS, CDR2 YFSETQ. General study results and limits: Eight or nine highly homologous variants made up a TCR beta motif that seemed to typify ankylosing spondylitis blood.

This chain links TRBV5-1 with TRBJ2-1; 8 bases agree with TRBD2. The source of this sequence is a male donor with ankylosing spondylitis. Material for sequencing was blood, either unsorted or a sorted T cell fraction (not recorded which). In DNA, the CDR3 is TGCGCCAGCAGCTTGAGAGCGGGAGAGCTCAATGAGCAGTTCTTC. This encodes CASSLRAGELNEQFF.